This TCR beta chain came from a study of technical replicates of blood from a handful of donors. TCRdb's copy holds only in-frame clones and misses some; the assay was immunoSEQ multiplex PCR. The data contain tens of thousands of clones, 94% of them singletons. The CDR3 is 11 amino acids. Germline V lookup: CDR1 SNHLY, CDR2 FYNNEI. Trimming removed 6 bases at V and 5 bases at J, with 8 bases between. The sample consisted of T cells isolated from PBMCs. The genes are TRBV2 and TRBJ2-7, with D hard to call. This sequence was found in a human donor in good health. The CDR3 coding sequence is TGTGCCAGCAGGGTGGCGGACGAGCAGTACTTC. Its translation: CASRVADEQYF.